These 3 T cell receptor beta chains were sequenced from one sample in a study of identical twins. TCRdb used MiXCR to reprocess the 5' RACE reads, holding one entry per CDR3 protein. The data contain hundreds of thousands of distinct CDR3 sequences, about 20% of them seen just once; the ten biggest clones take up roughly 0.5%. In addition, the sample was reused for a study of yellow fever vaccine responses in identical twins.

Sequencing used CD4+ T cells sorted from blood. These receptor sequences come from a woman aged 18-29 years in good health.

This clonotype was seen at least ten times. CDR3 residues: CASSPTTGGHQPQHF. The CDR3 nucleotides read TGTGCCAGCAGTCCCACAACAGGGGGCCATCAGCCCCAGCATTTT. The rearrangement links TRBV12-3 or TRBV12-4 to TRBJ1-5; 9 bases map to TRBD1. The CDR3 covers 15 residues. V was clipped by 5 bases and J by 5 bases; unmatched bases: 7.

Many counts were recorded for this clonotype. This chain links TRBV5-1 with TRBJ2-3; D unclear. Per germline, CDR1 SGHRS and CDR2 YFSETQ. V lost 6 bases and J lost 0, with 5 bases in between. The CDR3 totals 12 residues. The CDR3 bases are TGCGCCAGCACGTCGAGCACAGATACGCAGTATTTT. This sequence encodes CASTSSTDTQYF. The whole variable domain, filled in from reference TRBV5-1 and TRBJ2-3, reads KAGVTQTPRYLIKTRGQQVTLSCSPISGHRSVSWYQQTPGQGLQFLFEYFSETQRNKGNFPGRFSGRQFSNSRSEMNVSTLELGDSALYLCASTSSTDTQYFGPGTRLTVL.

The rearrangement uses TRBV11-3 and TRBJ2-5, with 12 bases lining up with TRBD2. With V trimmed by 5 bases and J by 7 bases, 14 bases remained unmatched. This CDR3 has 17 residues. The germline V gene has CDR1 SGHNT and CDR2 YENEEA. CDR3 region: CASSLHAPSGRVGTQYF. In DNA form, the CDR3 reads TGTGCCAGCAGCCTCCACGCACCTAGCGGGAGGGTCGGGACCCAGTACTTC.